What follows are 16 T cell receptor beta chains derived from one specimen sequenced in a study of blood T cell repertoires in COVID-19. TCRdb's table, derived via immunoSEQ multiplex PCR, lists solely in-frame clones and lacks some. The data contain fewer than 250,000 clones, about 87% of them seen just once; the ten biggest clones take up more than 2.5%. Sequenced input: peripheral blood. These receptor sequences come from a man in his fifties or sixties with acute or convalescent COVID-19.

V is TRBV19 and J is TRBJ2-5, with D maybe TRBD2 (6 bases). V shed 10 bases and J shed 2 bases, with 23 bases lying between them. Germline V gene lookup returns CDR1 LNHDA and CDR2 SQIVND (reference sequence). The CDR3 consists of 16 residues. The CDR3 sequence is CATSLPAGPSQETQYF. The CDR3 region has the DNA TGTGCCACCTCCCTTCCGGCGGGGCCATCTCAAGAGACCCAGTACTTC. The full variable domain, rest sourced from reference TRBV19 and TRBJ2-5, is DGGITQSPKYLFRKEGQNVTLSCEQNLNHDAMYWYRQDPGQGLRLIYYSQIVNDFQKGDIAEGYSVSREKKESFPLTVTSAQKNPTAFYLCATSLPAGPSQETQYFGPGTRLLVL.

The chain is built from TRBV27 and TRBJ1-2; 7 nucleotides agree with TRBD1. CDR3 size: 14 residues. Germline V CDR1 and CDR2: MNHEY, SMNVEV (reference sequence). Trimming took 1 base from V and 3 from J; bases not matched to a gene: 2. CDR3 DNA: TGTGCCAGCAGTTTATGGCAGGGGGACTATGGCTACACCTTC. Amino acids: CASSLWQGDYGYTF.

The genes are TRBV7-8 and TRBJ2-1; the match to TRBD1 covers 9 bases. This CDR3 contains 13 residues. CDR1 SGHVS and CDR2 FQNEAQ come from the germline V gene. V shed 5 bases and J 10 bases; nucleotides not matched to a gene: 6. The CDR3: CASSVDRGGEQFF. The CDR3 DNA sequence: TGTGCCAGCAGCGTGGACAGGGGAGGGGAGCAGTTCTTC.

V is TRBV20-1 and J is TRBJ2-3, with D possibly matching TRBD1 (6 bases). The CDR3 runs to 13 residues. V shed 3 bases and J shed 12 bases, with 19 bases lying between them. The germline V gene has CDR1 DFQATT and CDR2 SNEGSKA (reference sequence). This chain's CDR3 is CSASPLLWGLQYF. CDR3 in DNA: TGCAGTGCTAGTCCCTTGTTGTGGGGGCTTCAGTATTTT.

The chain carries TRBV6-5 and TRBJ2-3, with D possibly matching TRBD2 (6 bases). Germline V CDR1 and CDR2: MNHEY, SVGAGI. Trimming pared 1 base from V and 0 bases from J, leaving 11 bases between. This CDR3 is 16 amino acids long. The CDR3, as DNA: TGTGCCAGCAGTTACTTTGTAGCGGCTAGCACAGATACGCAGTATTTT. Translating gives CASSYFVAASTDTQYF.

CDR3 coding DNA: TGTGCCAGCAGTGAAGCGGGGCGCGGGGACGAGCAGTACTTC. It encodes CASSEAGRGDEQYF. J is TRBJ2-7 and V is TRBV6-1; D perhaps matches TRBD2 (6 bases). This CDR3 is 14 amino acids long. V shed 0 bases and J shed 5 bases, with 11 bases lying between them. Germline-derived CDR1 and CDR2 are MNHNS and SASEGT.

The CDR3 DNA reads as TGTGCCAGCAGTCCGACCGGACTAGCGGGGAGGTACCAAGAGACCCAGTACTTC. Residues: CASSPTGLAGRYQETQYF. The chain joins TRBV27 to TRBJ2-5; 12 bases are a match to TRBD2. CDR3 size: 18 residues. J was trimmed by 0 bases and V by 5 bases; bases with no gene match: 10. Germline assignment: CDR1 MNHEY and CDR2 SMNVEV (reference sequence).

This chain's CDR3 is CASSQTGQGVWDTDTQYF. CDR3 bases: TGTGCCAGCAGCCAGACAGGACAGGGGGTTTGGGACACAGATACGCAGTATTTT. The chain links TRBV7-3 to TRBJ2-3, with 10 bases that match TRBD1. J was trimmed by 2 bases and V by 5 bases; bases with no gene match: 13. The CDR3 loop spans 18 amino acids. CDR1 is SGHTA, CDR2 FQGTGA, per germline.

V is TRBV30 and J is TRBJ2-1; possibly TRBD1 for D (7 bases). Trimming shortened V by 8 bases and J by 5 bases, and 16 bases separated the two germline ends. CDR3 length: 13 residues. From germline, CDR1 is GTSNPN and CDR2 SVGIG (reference sequence). CDR3 DNA: TGTGCCCCCGGGGGACAGCTCGACAATGAGCAGTTCTTC. The encoded protein is CAPGGQLDNEQFF.

The rearrangement joins TRBV6-1 to TRBJ1-2, with 7 bases lining up with TRBD1. This CDR3 is 15 amino acids long. Germline V gene data show CDR1 as MNHNS and CDR2 as SASEGT. After removal of 1 base from V and 6 bases from J, the junction contained 8 bases not matched to a gene. The CDR3 protein is CASSEGGTVSHGYTF. In DNA form, the CDR3 reads TGTGCCAGCAGTGAAGGGGGGACAGTCTCTCATGGCTACACCTTC.

CDR3 in DNA: TGTGCCAGCAGGGACTCGGCTTCTAGCACAGATACGCAGTATTTT. This codes for CASRDSASSTDTQYF. The chain links TRBV2 to TRBJ2-3; D possibly corresponds to TRBD2 (5 bases). Trimming removed 6 bases from V and 0 bases from J, with 13 bases in between. The CDR3 totals 15 residues. Germline V gene lookup returns CDR1 SNHLY and CDR2 FYNNEI.

This rearrangement joins TRBV29-1 to TRBJ1-2, with 8 bases lining up with TRBD1. This CDR3 is 13 amino acids long. Per the germline V gene, CDR1 is SQVTM and CDR2 is ANQGSEA. V lost 0 bases and J lost 8; bases outside the gene matches: 5. The CDR3, as DNA: TGCAGCGTTGAAGATCCGACAGGGGTGGGCTACACCTTC. This sequence encodes CSVEDPTGVGYTF.

This sequence joins TRBV11-2 and TRBJ2-7; 11 bases match TRBD1. Germline V CDR1 and CDR2: SGHAT, FQNNGV. The CDR3 is made up of 17 amino acids. J gave up 3 bases and V 4 bases, and 11 bases lay outside the gene matches. CDR3 protein: CASSSFTGQGAGYEQYF. Here the CDR3 DNA reads TGTGCCAGCAGCTCCTTCACCGGACAGGGGGCGGGCTACGAGCAGTACTTC.

V usage is TRBV18 and J usage is TRBJ2-2; maybe TRBD2 (5 bases). CDR1 is KGHSH, CDR2 LQKENI, per germline. Trimming left V 8 bases short and J 4 bases short, with 11 bases between. The CDR3 loop spans 13 amino acids. In DNA, the CDR3 is TGTGCCAGCACTGGACTGTCCACCGGGGAGCTGTTTTTT. Protein product: CASTGLSTGELFF.

This chain joins TRBV9 and TRBJ2-2; D is possibly TRBD1 (5 bases). The CDR3 loop spans 14 amino acids. Trimming left V 0 bases short and J 6 bases short, with 9 bases between. The germline V gene encodes CDR1 SGDLS and CDR2 YYNGEE. CDR3 in DNA: TGTGCCAGCAGCGTAGTACAGGCTTCCGGGGAGCTGTTTTTT. Encoded protein: CASSVVQASGELFF.

J is TRBJ2-1 and V is TRBV11-2; no clear D gene. V shed 7 bases and J shed 1 base, with 11 bases lying between them. Germline assignment: CDR1 SGHAT and CDR2 FQNNGV. The CDR3 is made up of 14 amino acids. The CDR3 loop is CASTSRQSYNEQFF. The CDR3 bases are TGTGCCAGCACTTCGCGGCAGTCCTACAATGAGCAGTTCTTC.